This entry features one TCR beta chain sequence. Its antigen is currently not known. Per-base quality was not reported, and no clone a single base away is much larger than it. In total, over 600 healthy bone marrow donors made up the cohort. At the time of sampling, all cohort members were nominally healthy, though unrecorded immune exposures were likely present. The donor was CMV seropositive and was included in the group of around 300 seropositive cohort members. Every donor gave a peripheral blood sample, and the peripheral blood mononuclear cells from that sample were used for TCR beta sequencing. The Qiagen DNeasy Blood Extraction Kit was used to extract genomic DNA from the blood cell samples. The data derive from a study of cytomegalovirus exposure and HLA in healthy donors (TCRdb year 2017). Regarding the study in general: An earlier analysis of about 560 of the donors reported around 280 Gb of sequence data and 117 million unique TCR beta sequences obtained from roughly 170 million T cells. The number of typed donors differed by locus: about 620-640 for A, B, C, DRB1 and DQB1; roughly 510 for DQA1; 600 to 610 for DPA1; and roughly 470 for DPB1. A later genetic analysis used genome-wide SNP genotypes for about 65% of the 666 donors, treating that subset as a discovery cohort. Donor age, sex, ethnicity and CMV serostatus were compiled together with the repertoire data. About 300 gigabases of sequencing data and around 87 million unique TCR sequences were included in an early release covering about 600 HLA-typed donors. On average, 235,054 unique TCR beta nucleotide sequences were sequenced per donor among several hundred genotyped donors of the cohort, with around 19% of those sequences being non-productive. The aim of the study was to test whether cataloging public T cell receptors could identify signatures of past pathogen exposure. The study profiled the T cell repertoires of under 700 subjects by immunosequencing and related them to cytomegalovirus serostatus. Besides the first cohort of hundreds of subjects, a separate validation cohort made up of roughly 130 different subjects was used. HLA typing covered class I and class II loci at four-digit resolution. The genetic ancestry cluster associated with self-reported Caucasian donors included about 81% of the roughly 410 genotyped donors. In the later analysis, no new phenotypic data were used to find candidate immune exposures; instead, reliance was placed on TCR beta sequences and their occurrence across donors. The study combined high-throughput TCR immunosequencing, statistical association of individual TCRs with disease status, and machine learning to predict cytomegalovirus infection status. Every repertoire in the discovery cohort had been generated on one and the same sequencing platform. Because of strong linkage in the cohort, roughly five DR-DQ haplotypes were treated as single units for association and clustering. An earlier analysis of 587 of the donors applied high-throughput TCR beta sequencing to assess whether each TCR beta V gene segment acted as functional or pseudogenic. In a later analysis, previously published TCR beta repertoires from several hundred donors were re-analyzed and high-resolution HLA genotyping was added so that TCR occurrence patterns could be studied.

Paper-wide results and their limitations: Correlated functional status among segregating V segments might reflect linkage disequilibrium, but an unknown experimental factor could not be ruled out. In vitro tests confirmed that a few of the cytomegalovirus-associated TCR beta chains recognize cytomegalovirus antigens. The classifier was reported to diagnose cytomegalovirus status with high specificity and sensitivity in both the original and validation cohorts. In a later genetic analysis, a missense DCLRE1C variant was associated with V-gene and J-gene trimming of TCR beta chains, and the association was replicated in an independent cohort. According to the authors, the approach could potentially be generalized to other disease states and immunological phenotypes. Because HLA typing was unavailable for some donors at each locus, only the typed subset was used in association tests. According to a later analysis, parvovirus B19, influenza, CMV and Epstein-Barr virus appeared linked to several top co-occurrence clusters. A later analysis associated about 17,000 TCR beta sequences with specific HLA alleles at a false discovery rate of 0.05. Roughly 17 rarely observed V segments, including chromosome 9 orphons, were excluded from the earlier analysis of a few hundred of the donors because counts were too low. A later analysis found that TCR association rates varied across HLA loci, with DRB1 alleles showing the most associated TCRs and HLA-C alleles the fewest. While some public TCRs were present in many individuals, most TCR sequences turned up only very rarely across donors. Roughly uniform sequencing depth across donors was assumed in presence/absence analyses, although this assumption may not hold. A further reported finding was that TCR beta sequences accurately predicted the HLA-A and HLA-B alleles for most subjects in the first cohort. The study gave a list of under 200 TCR beta chains associated with cytomegalovirus. The cohort was sequenced for TCR beta chains only, and without alpha or paired-chain data the features that could be detected were limited. For the cohort, immune exposure information was limited to CMV serostatus. Strong co-occurrence of HLA alleles, especially DR and DQ, made assigning TCR associations to individual alleles difficult. Most CMV-associated TCR beta chains appeared to be HLA-restricted in a later analysis, and the HLA associations seemed to be driven largely by CMV exposure. Broadly in line with IMGT annotations, most TCR beta V segments showed up in productive rearrangements about 87% or about 30% of the time in an earlier analysis of a few hundred of the donors. A later analysis found that HLA-associated TCR beta chains were more clonally expanded and had lower generation probabilities than equally common non-associated chains. A cluster of highly shared sequence variants was judged likely to be a technical artifact of the sequencing pipeline. Some IMGT-functional V segments, including TRBV6-2 and TRBV6-3, could not be distinguished by the 87-base-pair reads and were therefore excluded. Compared with the roughly 600-donor mean, donors in an Asian-associated ancestry cluster had fewer N-insertions in productive TCRs, according to a later genetic analysis.

The CDR3 numbers 16 residues from cysteine through phenylalanine. CDR3 DNA is the only sequence kept; it has 48 bases, read in frame from the first base. Cut back by 0 bases and 3 bases, the V and J ends lie 15 bases apart. Via the germline V gene, CDR1 is SGDLS and CDR2 YYNGEE. Library creation used the immunoSEQ multiplex PCR assay. For the multiplex PCR, a mixture combining 60 forward primers for TCR Vbeta segments and 13 reverse primers for TCR Jbeta segments was used. The CDR3 region of rearranged TCR beta genes was amplified from genomic DNA by a multiplex PCR assay. Amplified TCR beta libraries were sequenced as 87-base-pair reads on the Illumina HiSeq System. As for the original processing: A later analysis tallied some 79 million unique TCR beta chains across the 666 repertoires, and approximately 12 million of those chains were shared by two or more donors. To remove PCR and sequencing errors, raw reads were error-corrected and collapsed into unique sequences using a nearest-neighbor algorithm that merged closely related sequences. Alignment of CDR3 sequences to IMGT reference sequences was used to assign V, D and J gene segments. For a sequence to be retained, a match of at least six nucleotides was required to both a V gene segment and a J gene segment. A rearrangement counted as productive if the CDR3 had no stop codons and remained in frame with V and J, and every other rearrangement counted as non-productive. CDR3 was defined according to IMGT convention as the region running from the second conserved V-encoded cysteine to the conserved J-encoded phenylalanine. Sequences without an unambiguous match to a single V gene segment were excluded from the earlier analysis of 587 of the donors. An earlier analysis of about 600 of the donors called V segments functional above 56.7% productive rearrangements and segregating when the between-donor standard deviation exceeded 5%. A statistical classification framework was developed to diagnose cytomegalovirus status using the catalog of TCR beta chain sequences. In a later analysis, V and J genes were assigned by comparing TCR nucleotide sequences against IMGT/GENE-DB human TR gene sequences. A later analysis assigned CDR3 sequences and most-parsimonious VDJ recombination scenarios with the TCRdist pipeline. In a later analysis, each TCR beta chain was defined by its CDR3 amino acid sequence together with its V-gene family, and reads without a unique V-gene family were excluded. To address suspected cross-contamination and a sequencing artifact, a later analysis removed some 620 highly shared, low-generation-probability nucleotide sequences. In a later analysis, a clonal expansion index for each public chain was calculated from normalized within-repertoire ranks of inferred template counts. A later analysis computed generation probabilities with a VDJ recombination model fitted to out-of-frame rearrangements, and checked the results against IGoR. In a later analysis, TCR-TCR, TCR-HLA and TCR-CMV co-occurrence was scored with hypergeometric tests, and a repertoire-size bias correction was applied to TCR pairs. False discovery rates were estimated in a later analysis by permuting HLA or CMV assignments 20 times. In a later analysis, co-occurring TCRs were grouped using DBSCAN, and TCRdist sequence similarity was added for clustering within HLA-allele-positive subsets. Co-occurrence clustering excluded repertoires with fewer than 30,000 or more than 120,000 public chains, plus five with anomalous nucleotide sharing. As stored in TCRdb, this immuneACCESS dataset retains in-frame rearrangements with V and J assigned. A fraction of the clones does not appear; measured against another copy, unresolved V genes explain less than half of the discrepancy, and the remainder lacks a known reason. From that table come the V and J calls and clone size; the DNA was used to work out D and trimming. A total of some 150,000 clones appear in this sample, 80% of them only once. The ten biggest clones cover around 9.8% of the sample.

The source material was PBMCs. The clonotype originates from a young man in good health and CMV-seropositive. The chain is encoded by TRBV9 joined to TRBJ2-5; possibly the D gene is TRBD1, per 5 matching bases. CDR3 loop: CASSVAAFGAEETQYF. The nucleotides read TGTGCCAGCAGCGTAGCTGCGTTTGGGGCGGAAGAGACCCAGTACTTC.